This T cell receptor (beta chain) was found in a study of T cell responses to AZD1222 COVID-19 vaccine. Notes on the study in general: There were repertoire samples only from the period after the peak T cell response. Donors skewed white British and female; clonal diversity was possibly underestimated. Dominant CD4 TCR responses targeted spike regions 160-218 and 743-854. In the spike-specific TCR repertoire, nearly half reportedly target unmutated variant regions.

Generated by immunoSEQ multiplex PCR, the TCRdb table keeps only in-frame clones and is missing some. The sample records roughly 200,000 clones, approximately 94% being singletons. To note about this clone: The antigen remains undetermined.

Germline V gene lookup returns CDR1 SGHTA and CDR2 FQGTGA. V trimming: 5 bases; J trimming: 1 base; junction bases outside the gene matches: 0. This CDR3 is 13 amino acids long. The receptor was derived from an adult who received the MenACWY meningococcal vaccine as a control. This material consisted of peripheral blood, taken 28 days after the second dose of the MenACWY control vaccine. V is TRBV7-3 and J is TRBJ1-1; 8 bases map to TRBD1. CDR3 DNA sequence: TGTGCCAGCAGCGGACAGGGGAACACTGAAGCTTTCTTT. Its protein product is CASSGQGNTEAFF.